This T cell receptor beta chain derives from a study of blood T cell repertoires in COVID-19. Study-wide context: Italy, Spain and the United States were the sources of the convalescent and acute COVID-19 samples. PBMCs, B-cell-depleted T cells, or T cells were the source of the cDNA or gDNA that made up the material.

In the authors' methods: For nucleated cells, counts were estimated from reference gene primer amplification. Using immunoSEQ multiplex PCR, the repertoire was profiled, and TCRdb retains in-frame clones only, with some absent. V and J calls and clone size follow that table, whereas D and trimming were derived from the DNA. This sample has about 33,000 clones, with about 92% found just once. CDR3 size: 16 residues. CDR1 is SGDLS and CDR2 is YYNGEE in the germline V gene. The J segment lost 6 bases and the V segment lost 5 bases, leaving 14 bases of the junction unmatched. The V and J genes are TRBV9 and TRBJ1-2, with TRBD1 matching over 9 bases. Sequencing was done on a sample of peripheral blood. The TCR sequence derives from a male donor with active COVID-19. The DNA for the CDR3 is TGTGCCAGCAGTGACCCTCGGGGACAGGGTCTGGATGGCTACACCTTC. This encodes CASSDPRGQGLDGYTF.